This T cell receptor (beta chain) derives from a study of early T cells in non-severe SARS-CoV-2 infection. This clonotype was seen repeatedly, ten times or more. MiXCR was run by TCRdb on the 5' RACE reads, yielding one entry per CDR3 protein. The data contain more than 55,000 distinct CDR3 sequences, under 15% of them singletons. CDR3 length equals 19 residues. Germline V CDR1 and CDR2: SGHVS, FNYEAQ. Trimming removed 6 bases from V and 0 bases from J; junction bases left unmatched: 13. V usage is TRBV7-6 and J usage is TRBJ2-6; 8 bases align to TRBD1. The sequenced sample consisted of whole blood. The receptor's source is an adult who was a healthcare worker with PCR-confirmed SARS-CoV-2 infection or an uninfected control (not recorded which). The CDR3 coding sequence is TGTGCCAGCAGTCCCAGGACGGGACAGGTTTTCTCTGGGGCCAACGTCCTGACTTTC. Translation: CASSPRTGQVFSGANVLTF.